Below are 12 T cell receptor beta chains sequenced from a single sample in a study of T cell clusters in autoimmune cytopenias. TRB rearrangements were amplified by touch-down multiplex PCR with mixed TRB-A/B primers. TCRdb processed the multiplex PCR reads again and assigns one entry to each CDR3 protein, with no DNA. The specimen's table records 5,500 to 8,500 distinct CDR3 sequences. Tens of thousands of genome equivalents of blood DNA were amplified for TRB. Sequencing was done on a sample of peripheral blood. These receptors were obtained from a human donor with an autoimmune cytopenia or autoimmune hepatitis (not recorded which).

The gene calls are TRBV6-5 and TRBJ2-1; TCRdb names TRBD1, which stays unverified in the absence of DNA. This CDR3 is 16 amino acids long. The V gene's germline CDR1 is MNHEY and CDR2 SVGAGI. This CDR3 reads CASTGQGGGSYNEQFF.

The gene calls are TRBV15 and TRBJ2-1. This CDR3 contains 14 residues. From germline, CDR1 is LNHNV and CDR2 YYDKDF (reference sequence). CDR3 in amino acids: CATSRELTYNEQFF.

V usage is TRBV5-4 and J usage is TRBJ2-7; no DNA is available, so the TRBD1 call from TCRdb remains unchecked. CDR3 size: 16 residues. Germline-derived CDR1 and CDR2 are SGHNT and YYREEE (reference sequence). CDR3 sequence reads: CASSLVGGRRRYEQYF.

This clonotype shows up as medium-sized by frequency. The chain is built from TRBV19 and TRBJ2-3; the TCRdb call, TRBD2, lacks DNA for checking. CDR3 length: 15 amino acids. CDR1 is LNHDA and CDR2 is SQIVND in the germline V gene (reference sequence). CDR3 protein: CASSISTGAADTQYF.

This clonotype is called medium-sized based on its frequency. J is TRBJ2-5 and V is TRBV5-5. Germline V gene data show CDR1 as SGHKS and CDR2 as YYEKEE (reference sequence). This CDR3 spans 11 amino acids. The CDR3 reads CASSLDETQYF.

This chain links TRBV12-3 or TRBV12-4 with TRBJ2-7; the TCRdb D gene call, TRBD1, has no DNA to confirm it. This CDR3 is 16 amino acids long. This CDR3 is CASSSGTGLPYDEQYF.

The chain is built from TRBV5-4 and TRBJ2-3. The CDR3 totals 14 residues. CDR1 is SGHNT, CDR2 YYREEE, per germline (reference sequence). CDR3 protein: CASSLNPGTDTQYF.

CDR3 region: CASSLGGQINQPQHF. V gene TRBV5-4 combines with J gene TRBJ1-5; TCRdb lists TRBD1, though no DNA is available to test this call. The V gene's germline CDR1 is SGHNT and CDR2 YYREEE (reference sequence). The CDR3 has 15 residues. Full variable domain (rest looked up from reference TRBV5-4 and TRBJ1-5): ETGVTQSPTHLIKTRGQQVTLRCSSQSGHNTVSWYQQALGQGPQFIFQYYREEENGRGNFPPRFSGLQFPNYSSELNVNALELDDSALYLCASSLGGQINQPQHFGDGTRLSIL.

The chain recombines TRBV19 with TRBJ1-2; the D gene TCRdb calls, TRBD1, cannot be checked with no DNA. CDR3 size: 15 residues. Germline V gene lookup returns CDR1 LNHDA and CDR2 SQIVND (reference sequence). This CDR3 is CASTFVIGGFYGYTF.

This clonotype is identified as medium-sized (0.01 to 0.1%) from frequency. The CDR3 region is CAWRTSGGYNEQFF. V is TRBV30 and J is TRBJ2-1; the D gene TCRdb calls, TRBD2, cannot be checked with no DNA. CDR1 GTSNPN and CDR2 SVGIG come from the germline V gene (reference sequence). The CDR3 covers 14 residues.

The rearrangement uses TRBV27 and TRBJ1-4; TCRdb reports TRBD1, a call that lacks DNA to check it against. The CDR3 extends over 15 amino acids. Germline V gives CDR1 MNHEY, CDR2 SMNVEV (reference sequence). CDR3 protein: CASSDAPGWGEKLFF.

This clonotype is labeled medium-sized based on frequency. This chain connects TRBV30 to TRBJ2-7; the D call from TCRdb, TRBD1, cannot be confirmed without DNA. The germline V gene encodes CDR1 GTSNPN and CDR2 SVGIG (reference sequence). This CDR3 contains 12 residues. CDR3 amino acids: CASGQGPYEQYF.